At least ten counts were recorded for the clone carrying this T cell receptor beta chain. Its antigen is not known. TCR cDNA received a 3' ligated oligonucleotide that carried a UMI. Adult healthy volunteers gave 2.5 ml peripheral blood for whole-blood RNA. Cells were not sorted; total RNA input targeted about 1 to 1000 ng. The SP2 primer and nested alpha and beta constant region primers amplified ligated cDNA in four rounds. Reverse transcription of blood and skin TCR RNA was primed at alpha and beta constant regions. TCRdb itself ran the 5' RACE reads through MiXCR, one entry per CDR3 protein. The sample yields roughly 30,000 distinct CDR3 sequences, 15% to 20% seen once. Unmatched junction bases numbered 6, after V lost 3 bases and J lost 3 bases. There are 15 residues in the CDR3. CDR1 and CDR2 from the germline V gene are DFQATT and SNEGSKA (reference sequence). This sample was included in a study of naive and memory T cell subsets.

Notes on the study in general: TCR transcript changes with activation or differentiation may affect this RNA method.

The V gene is TRBV20-1, the J gene TRBJ2-3; 10 positions agree with TRBD1. This receptor was taken from a female donor in good health. CDR3 coding DNA: TGCAGTGCTAGTATCCGGGACAGGGGAACAGATACGCAGTATTTT. This codes for CSASIRDRGTDTQYF.